This TCR beta chain emerged from a study of T cells in Graves' hyperthyroidism and ophthalmopathy. RNA transcripts gave rise to amplified TCR beta CDR3 regions. Initially, a first-round RT-PCR of the TCR CDR3 employed the HTBI primer set. TCRdb passed the multiplex PCR reads through MiXCR, listing each CDR3 protein once. The data hold around 620,000 distinct CDR3 sequences, with 15% to 20% observed a single time. Germline-derived CDR1 and CDR2 are SGHTA and FQGNSA. The ends were cut back, 3 bases at V and 2 bases at J, with 6 bases in the middle. The CDR3 runs to 13 residues. Sequencing used blood. The TCR sequence derives from a woman younger than 45 with Graves' hyperthyroidism. The chain recombines TRBV7-2 with TRBJ2-3; D is uncertain. CDR3 amino acids: CASSLQVTDTQYF. CDR3 nucleotides: TGTGCCAGCAGCTTGCAGGTCACAGATACGCAGTATTTT. Complete variable domain (other parts from reference TRBV7-2 and TRBJ2-3): GAGVSQSPSNKVTEKGKDVELRCDPISGHTALYWYRQSLGQGLEFLIYFQGNSAPDKSGLPSDRFSAERTGGSVSTLTIQRTQQEDSAVYLCASSLQVTDTQYFGPGTRLTVL.